Listed here is a single T cell receptor (beta chain). Its antigen remains undetermined. The input lacks base qualities; no much larger clone sits a single base away. The CDR3 regions of human TCRbeta chains were analyzed by immunosequencing. In the authors' own workflow: TCRs in the repertoires were matched against a reference library of SARS-CoV-2-specific TCRs that had been generated with the MIRA antigen-specificity platform. Breadth was defined as the fraction of unique TCRs that were SARS-CoV-2-associated. Depth was defined as the fraction of total T cells that were SARS-CoV-2-associated. Each spike-specific TCR was assigned to its reactive spike region and to a CD4 or CD8 class using the MIRA data. Log10-transformed breadth and depth values were compared by one-way ANOVA with Sidak's multiple comparisons tests. Drawn from immuneACCESS, this table holds only the in-frame rearrangements with V and J called that TCRdb kept. Clones are partly lost; checked studies trace under half to an unresolved V gene and leave the rest unexplained. D and trimming come from the DNA, and the V and J calls and clone size come from that table. Within this sample are 130,000 or so clones, with approximately 91% of them counted one time only. Together, the top ten hold 1% to 1.4% of the sample.

The germline V gene specifies SGHRS as CDR1 and YFSETQ as CDR2. V is cut back by 1 base and J by 3 bases, with 16 bases in the junction unmatched. Measured from the cysteine to the phenylalanine, the CDR3 is 19 residues long. Only the CDR3 portion is preserved as DNA: 57 bases, with reading frame beginning at the first base. The data were taken from a study of T cell responses to AZD1222 COVID-19 vaccine (dated by TCRdb to about 2021). General notes on the study: A total of under 250 trial participants underwent TCR sequencing, of whom 207 had received two doses of AZD1222 and about 25 had received two doses of the MenACWY control vaccine. Trial participants were enrolled by age into 18-55, 56-69 and 70-plus year subgroups, with about 150, 28 and 57 TCR-sequenced participants respectively.

The time point label, as the study defines it: about 28 days (+/-7) after the second vaccine dose. AZD1222 recipients with second doses at about 4 weeks or about 12 weeks were pooled, because spike-specific TCR depth and breadth did not differ between schedules. Vaccinee samples were obtained from the UK trials COV001 and COV002, which included a single-blind randomized controlled phase 2/3 trial of AZD1222 (ChAdOx1 nCoV-19) in healthy adults. For TCRbeta chain sequencing, PBMC samples were collected from trial participants at day 0 and at day 28 after the second dose. Paper-wide results and their limitations: Reportedly, close to half of the unique spike-specific TCRs recognized epitopes lying outside the regions that are mutated in the B.1.351 and B.1.1.7 variants. Spike-specific TCR breadth and depth rose significantly after two AZD1222 doses compared with day 0 and with MenACWY recipients. Most participants were white British and females outnumbered males, and the authors suggested that clonal diversity may have been underestimated. In the small 56-69-year group, the increase in depth fell short of significance, most likely because of low power. The whole spike protein was spanned by vaccine-associated CD4 TCRs, and dominant responses were seen in regions 160-218 and 743-854. No day 14 peak-response samples were available, so repertoires were characterized only after the peak T cell response. Only five to seven AZD1222 recipients were SARS-CoV-2 seropositive at baseline, limiting conclusions about previously exposed vaccinees.

This TCR derives from an adult who received the AZD1222 COVID-19 vaccine. Rearrangement joined TRBV5-1 to TRBJ2-1, and TRBD2 aligns with 7 junction nucleotides. The input for sequencing was peripheral blood, taken 28 days after the second AZD1222 dose. Here the CDR3 is given as CASSLPRSPSGGIYNEQFF. The base sequence is TGCGCCAGCAGCTTGCCCAGATCCCCTAGCGGCGGAATCTACAATGAGCAGTTCTTC.